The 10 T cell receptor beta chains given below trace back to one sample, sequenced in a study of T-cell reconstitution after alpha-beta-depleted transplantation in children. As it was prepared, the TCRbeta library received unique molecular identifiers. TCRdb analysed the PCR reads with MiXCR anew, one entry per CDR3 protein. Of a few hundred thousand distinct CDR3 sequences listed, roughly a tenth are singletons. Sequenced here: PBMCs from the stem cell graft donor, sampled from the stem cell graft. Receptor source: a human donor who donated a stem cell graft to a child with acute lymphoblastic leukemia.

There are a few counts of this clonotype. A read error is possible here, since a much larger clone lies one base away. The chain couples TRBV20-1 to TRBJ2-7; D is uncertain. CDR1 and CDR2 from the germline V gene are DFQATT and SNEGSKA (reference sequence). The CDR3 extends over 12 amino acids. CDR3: CIPTPNSYEQYF. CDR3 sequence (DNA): TGCATCCCAACCCCCAACTCCTACGAGCAGTACTTC.

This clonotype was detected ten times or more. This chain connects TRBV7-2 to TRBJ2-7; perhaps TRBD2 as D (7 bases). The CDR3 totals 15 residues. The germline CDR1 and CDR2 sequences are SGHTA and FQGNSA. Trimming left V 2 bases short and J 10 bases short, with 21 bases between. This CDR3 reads CASSLRGTTPALQYF. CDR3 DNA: TGTGCCAGCAGCTTAAGGGGGACTACCCCAGCTCTTCAGTACTTC.

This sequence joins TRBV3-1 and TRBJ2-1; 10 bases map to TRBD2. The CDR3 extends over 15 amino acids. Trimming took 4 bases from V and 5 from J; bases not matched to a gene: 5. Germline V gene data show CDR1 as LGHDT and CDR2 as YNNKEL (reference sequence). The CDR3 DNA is TGTGCCAGCAGCCGCCAAGCGGGGGGGCACAATGAGCAGTTCTTC. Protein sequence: CASSRQAGGHNEQFF.

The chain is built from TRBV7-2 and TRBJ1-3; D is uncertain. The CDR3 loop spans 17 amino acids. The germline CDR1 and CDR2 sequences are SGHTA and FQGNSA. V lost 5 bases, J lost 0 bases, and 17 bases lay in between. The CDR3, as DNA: TGTGCCAGCAGCCCATGGGTCGGGGTCAGCTCTGGAAACACCATATATTTT. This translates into CASSPWVGVSSGNTIYF.

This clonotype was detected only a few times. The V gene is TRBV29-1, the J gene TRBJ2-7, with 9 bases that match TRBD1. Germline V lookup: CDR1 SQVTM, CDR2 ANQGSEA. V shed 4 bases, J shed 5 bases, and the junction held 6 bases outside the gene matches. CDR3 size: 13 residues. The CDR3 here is CSVVRTGDHEQYF. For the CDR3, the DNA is TGCAGCGTTGTCAGGACAGGGGACCACGAGCAGTACTTC.

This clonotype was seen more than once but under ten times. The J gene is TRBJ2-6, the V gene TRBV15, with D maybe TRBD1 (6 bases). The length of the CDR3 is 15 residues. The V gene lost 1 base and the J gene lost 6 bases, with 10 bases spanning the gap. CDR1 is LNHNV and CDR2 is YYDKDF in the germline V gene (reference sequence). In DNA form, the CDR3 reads TGTGCCACCAGCAGAGTACAGGGTGCGGCCAACGTCCTGACTTTC. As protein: CATSRVQGAANVLTF.

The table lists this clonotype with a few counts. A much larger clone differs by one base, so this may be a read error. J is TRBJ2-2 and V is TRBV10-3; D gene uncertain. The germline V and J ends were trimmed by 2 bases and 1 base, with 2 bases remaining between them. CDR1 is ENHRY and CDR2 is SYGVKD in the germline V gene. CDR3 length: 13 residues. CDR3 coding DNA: TGTGCCATCAGTGAGGGGAACACCGGGGAGCTGTTTTTT. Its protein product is CAISEGNTGELFF.

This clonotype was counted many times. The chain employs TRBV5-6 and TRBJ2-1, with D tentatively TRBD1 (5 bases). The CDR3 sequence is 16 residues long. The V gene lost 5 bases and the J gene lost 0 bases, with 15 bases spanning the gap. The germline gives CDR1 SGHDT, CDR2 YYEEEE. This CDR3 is CASSPTVKLSYNEQFF. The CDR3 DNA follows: TGTGCCAGCAGTCCGACAGTCAAACTCTCCTACAATGAGCAGTTCTTC.

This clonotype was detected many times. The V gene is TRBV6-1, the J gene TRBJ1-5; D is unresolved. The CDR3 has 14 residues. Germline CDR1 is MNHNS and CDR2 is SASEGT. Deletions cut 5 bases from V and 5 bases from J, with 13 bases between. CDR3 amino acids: CASSPKGADQPQHF. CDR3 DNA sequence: TGTGCCAGCAGTCCAAAGGGCGCCGATCAGCCCCAGCATTTT.

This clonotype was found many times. This chain's CDR3 is CSARRGNEKLFF. DNA of the CDR3: TGCAGTGCTAGACGCGGGAACGAAAAACTGTTTTTT. The gene calls are TRBV20-1 and TRBJ1-4; D remains unclear. The ends were cut back, 2 bases at V and 8 bases at J, with 9 bases in the middle. This CDR3 region has 12 residues. CDR1 is DFQATT, CDR2 SNEGSKA, per germline (reference sequence).